The text below deals with one TCR beta chain. Its cognate antigen is unknown. Once sorted, every population was more than 95% pure. The CDR3 contains 14 residues. V lost 8 bases to trimming and J lost 2 bases, with 15 bases between them. CDR1 MNHNY and CDR2 SVGAGI come from the germline V gene (reference sequence). This sample is drawn from a study of beta chain features in type 1 diabetes. Study as a whole: Analysis included 100 million to 140 million sorted cells drawn from all samples. Study-wide findings and caveats: Researchers reported that naive, central memory and Treg TCRB repertoires appeared more similar in patients than in healthy donors. Among type 1 diabetes patients, VDJ junctions had fewer insertions and more deletions.

Sequencing targeted expressed TCRB transcripts, as all isolated RNA had been reverse transcribed. Clones were read by immunoSEQ multiplex PCR, and TCRdb kept only the in-frame ones, dropping some. The sample lists hundreds of thousands of clones, roughly a sixth seen once, with about 0.097% in the top ten. The receptor was isolated from a man younger than 35 in good health. The sequencing sample was made of naive CD4+ T cells from blood. The chain joins TRBV6-6 to TRBJ1-2; the D is unclear. CDR3: CASQYPGSNYGYTF. CDR3 DNA: TGTGCCAGCCAATATCCGGGATCGAACTATGGCTACACCTTC.